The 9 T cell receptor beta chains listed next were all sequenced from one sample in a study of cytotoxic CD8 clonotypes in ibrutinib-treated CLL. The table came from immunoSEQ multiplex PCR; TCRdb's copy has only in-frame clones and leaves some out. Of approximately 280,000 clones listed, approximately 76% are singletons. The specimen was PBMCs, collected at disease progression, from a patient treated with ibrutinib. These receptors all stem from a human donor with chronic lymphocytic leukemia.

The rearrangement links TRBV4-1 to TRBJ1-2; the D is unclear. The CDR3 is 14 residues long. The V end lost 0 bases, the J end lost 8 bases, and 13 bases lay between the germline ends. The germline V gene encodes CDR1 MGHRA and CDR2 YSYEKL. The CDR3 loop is CASSQERGFYGYTF. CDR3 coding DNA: TGCGCCAGCAGCCAAGAGCGGGGATTCTACGGCTACACCTTC.

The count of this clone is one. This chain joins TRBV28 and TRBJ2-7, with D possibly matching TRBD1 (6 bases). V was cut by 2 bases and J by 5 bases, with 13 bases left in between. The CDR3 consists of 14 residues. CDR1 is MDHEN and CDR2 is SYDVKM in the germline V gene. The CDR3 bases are TGTGCCAGCAGTTTAGTACGCCAGGGGAACGAGCAGTACTTC. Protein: CASSLVRQGNEQYF.

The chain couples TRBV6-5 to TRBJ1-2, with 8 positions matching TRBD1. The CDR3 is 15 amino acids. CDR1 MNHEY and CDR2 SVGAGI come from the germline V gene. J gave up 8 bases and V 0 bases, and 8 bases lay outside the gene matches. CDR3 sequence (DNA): TGTGCCAGCAGTTACTCTGGCAGGGGGCCGGAGGGCTACACCTTC. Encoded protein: CASSYSGRGPEGYTF.

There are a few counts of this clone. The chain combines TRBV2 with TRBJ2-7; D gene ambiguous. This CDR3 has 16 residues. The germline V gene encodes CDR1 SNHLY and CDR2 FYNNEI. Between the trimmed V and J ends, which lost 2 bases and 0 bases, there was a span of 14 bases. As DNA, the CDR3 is TGTGCCAGCAGTGAAAGCTGGGCCGCCCTCTCCTACGAGCAGTACTTC. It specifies CASSESWAALSYEQYF.

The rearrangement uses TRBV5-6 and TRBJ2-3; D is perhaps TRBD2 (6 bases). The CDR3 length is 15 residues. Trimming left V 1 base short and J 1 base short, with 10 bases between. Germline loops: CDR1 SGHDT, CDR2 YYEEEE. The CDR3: CASSLHGGGTDTQYF. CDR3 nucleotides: TGTGCCAGCAGCTTGCACGGGGGAGGCACAGATACGCAGTATTTT.

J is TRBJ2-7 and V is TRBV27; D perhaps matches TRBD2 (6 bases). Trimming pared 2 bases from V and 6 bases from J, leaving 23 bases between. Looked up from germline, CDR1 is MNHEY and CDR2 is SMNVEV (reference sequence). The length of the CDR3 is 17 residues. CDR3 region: CASSLRNPGPIGGEQYF. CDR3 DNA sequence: TGTGCCAGCAGTTTAAGGAACCCCGGACCCATCGGGGGCGAGCAGTACTTC.

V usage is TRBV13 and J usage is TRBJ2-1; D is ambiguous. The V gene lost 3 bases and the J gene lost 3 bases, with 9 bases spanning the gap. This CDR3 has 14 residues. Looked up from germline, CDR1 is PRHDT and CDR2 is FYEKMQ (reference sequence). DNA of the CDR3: TGTGCCAGCAGCTTTCTTGGAATCTACAATGAGCAGTTCTTC. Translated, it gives CASSFLGIYNEQFF.

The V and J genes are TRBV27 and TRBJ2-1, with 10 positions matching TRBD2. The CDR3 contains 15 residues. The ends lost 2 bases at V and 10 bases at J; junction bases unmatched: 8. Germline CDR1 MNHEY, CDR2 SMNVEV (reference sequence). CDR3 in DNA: TGTGCCAGCAGTTTAGGGGCTAGCGGGAGTTGGGAGCAGTTCTTC. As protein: CASSLGASGSWEQFF.

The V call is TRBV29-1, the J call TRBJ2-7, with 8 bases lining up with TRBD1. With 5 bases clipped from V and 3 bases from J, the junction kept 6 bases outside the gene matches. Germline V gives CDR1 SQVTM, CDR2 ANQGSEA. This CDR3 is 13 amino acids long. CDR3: CSVKTGVGYEQYF. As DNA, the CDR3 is TGCAGCGTTAAGACAGGGGTTGGCTACGAGCAGTACTTC.